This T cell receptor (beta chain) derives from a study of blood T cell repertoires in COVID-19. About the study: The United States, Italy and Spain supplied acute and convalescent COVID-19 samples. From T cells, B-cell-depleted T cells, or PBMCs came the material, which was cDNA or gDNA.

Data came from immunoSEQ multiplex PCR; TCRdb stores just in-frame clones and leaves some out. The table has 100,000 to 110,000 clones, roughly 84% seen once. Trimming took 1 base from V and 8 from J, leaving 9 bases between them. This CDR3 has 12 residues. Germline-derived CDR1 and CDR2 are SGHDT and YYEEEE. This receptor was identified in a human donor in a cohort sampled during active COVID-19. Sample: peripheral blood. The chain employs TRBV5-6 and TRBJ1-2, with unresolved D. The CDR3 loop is CASSLSRRGYTF. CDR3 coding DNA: TGTGCCAGCAGCTTGAGCCGGAGAGGCTACACCTTC.